This TCR beta chain was identified during a study of blood T cell repertoires in COVID-19. V was trimmed by 4 bases and J by 4 bases, leaving 18 bases between them. In germline, CDR1 is LGHNT, CDR2 FRNRAP. The length of the CDR3 is 16 residues. In the original processing: It was from reference gene primer amplification that nucleated cell counts were estimated. The repertoire was sequenced with immunoSEQ multiplex PCR; TCRdb's copy has only in-frame clones and lacks some. Clone size and V and J calls were adopted from that table, with D and trimming inferred from the DNA. The table has 120,000 to 150,000 clones, about 79% seen once; the top ten hold 7.2%. This clone was found once.

Specimen: peripheral blood. The chain recombines TRBV12-5 with TRBJ2-3; TRBD2 is a possible D gene (6 bases). The sequence derives from a woman aged 45-65 years in a cohort sampled during active or convalescent COVID-19. DNA of the CDR3: TGTGCTAGTGGTTCGGGGACTGCCGGAGCTGCAGATACGCAGTATTTT. As protein: CASGSGTAGAADTQYF.